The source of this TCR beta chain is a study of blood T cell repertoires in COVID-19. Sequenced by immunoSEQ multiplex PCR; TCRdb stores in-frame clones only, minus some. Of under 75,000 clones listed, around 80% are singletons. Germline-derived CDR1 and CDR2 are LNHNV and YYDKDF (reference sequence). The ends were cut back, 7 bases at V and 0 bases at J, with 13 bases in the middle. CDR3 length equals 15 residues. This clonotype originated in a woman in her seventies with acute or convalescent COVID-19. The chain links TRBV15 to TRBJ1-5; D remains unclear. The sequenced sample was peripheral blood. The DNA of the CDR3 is TGTGCCACCAAACCCACGACGGGTAGCAATCAGCCCCAGCATTTT. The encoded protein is CATKPTTGSNQPQHF.